The 31 T cell receptor beta chains presented below share a single source sample, sequenced in a study of beta chain features in type 1 diabetes. Since all of the isolated RNA was reverse transcribed, expressed TCRB transcripts were what got sequenced. The table came from immunoSEQ multiplex PCR; TCRdb's copy has only in-frame clones and leaves some out. The repertoire holds some 200,000 clones, with approximately 11% as singletons. The sample was central memory CD4+ T cells from blood. The receptors originated from a man aged 18-30 years in good health.

The rearrangement links TRBV29-1 to TRBJ2-2; 7 nucleotides match TRBD2. The germline V gene has CDR1 SQVTM and CDR2 ANQGSEA. V lost 7 bases, J lost 7 bases, and 18 bases stayed unmatched. The CDR3 is 16 amino acids. CDR3 loop: CSALTGRTYEGGELFF. CDR3 bases: TGCAGCGCCCTGACCGGGAGGACGTACGAGGGCGGGGAGCTGTTTTTT.

This clone was seen ten or more times. The chain joins TRBV6-6 to TRBJ2-3; 7 bases are a match to TRBD2. The ends lost 2 bases at V and 4 bases at J; junction bases unmatched: 6. Germline V gives CDR1 MNHNY, CDR2 SVGAGI (reference sequence). This CDR3 is built from 15 residues. The CDR3 is CASSYRGDGADTQYF. The CDR3 coding sequence is TGTGCCAGCAGTTACCGGGGGGATGGTGCAGATACGCAGTATTTT.

The sample holds many counts of this clone. Other DNA sequences in this specimen translate into the identical CDR3. The chain combines TRBV19 with TRBJ1-5; D not certain. The CDR3 contains 13 residues. The V and J ends lost 5 bases and 7 bases respectively, with 12 bases between them. Germline V gene data show CDR1 as LNHDA and CDR2 as SQIVND (reference sequence). The CDR3 region is CASSRGRDQPQHF. The CDR3 region has the DNA TGTGCCAGTAGTCGCGGCAGAGACCAGCCCCAGCATTTT.

This clone was found a few times. The chain is built from TRBV30 and TRBJ1-2; D might be TRBD1 (6 bases). This CDR3 has 13 amino acids. CDR1 and CDR2 from the germline V gene are GTSNPN and SVGIG (reference sequence). The V gene lost 1 base and the J gene lost 5 bases, with 11 bases spanning the gap. This chain's CDR3 is CAWSGQQGYGYTF. In nucleotides, the CDR3 is TGTGCCTGGAGTGGCCAACAGGGATATGGCTACACCTTC.

A few counts support this clone. The chain carries TRBV7-3 and TRBJ2-3; a possible D gene is TRBD2 (6 bases). V lost 5 bases and J lost 0, with 12 bases in between. Germline-derived CDR1 and CDR2 are SGHTA and FQGTGA. The CDR3 contains 15 residues. The CDR3 loop is CASSRGESSTDTQYF. The CDR3, as DNA: TGTGCCAGCAGCCGCGGGGAGTCTAGCACAGATACGCAGTATTTT.

The rearrangement uses TRBV5-1 and TRBJ2-1; D is unclear. Germline lookup yields CDR1 SGHRS and CDR2 YFSETQ. The length of the CDR3 is 16 residues. Trimming took 4 bases from V and 4 from J, leaving 18 bases between them. This CDR3 reads CASSPLSPGVYNEQFF. CDR3 nucleotide sequence: TGCGCCAGCAGCCCCCTCTCTCCAGGCGTGTACAATGAGCAGTTCTTC.

Note on this clone: The sample contains more than one DNA sequence encoding this CDR3. The chain is built from TRBV29-1 and TRBJ2-7; D is perhaps TRBD1 or TRBD2 (7 bases each). Germline V gene data show CDR1 as SQVTM and CDR2 as ANQGSEA. The CDR3 extends over 12 amino acids. V was trimmed by 6 bases and J by 5 bases, leaving 14 bases between them. CDR3 amino acids: CSVRPGGDEQYF. The CDR3 DNA is TGCAGCGTGCGGCCAGGGGGGGACGAGCAGTACTTC.

The rearrangement joins TRBV5-6 to TRBJ1-2; 7 bases are shared with TRBD1. Germline CDR1 SGHDT, CDR2 YYEEEE. This CDR3 region has 15 residues. V shed 3 bases, J shed 4 bases, and the junction held 9 bases outside the gene matches. This CDR3 is CASSSLSNRGYGYTF. The CDR3 coding sequence is TGTGCCAGCAGCTCACTAAGTAACAGGGGCTATGGCTACACCTTC.

V usage is TRBV6-1 and J usage is TRBJ2-1; D is ambiguous. The germline gives CDR1 MNHNS, CDR2 SASEGT. The V and J ends lost 3 bases and 7 bases respectively, with 7 bases between them. The CDR3 is 12 residues long. The CDR3 loop is CASSDRVNEQFF. CDR3 DNA sequence: TGTGCCAGCAGTGATCGGGTAAATGAGCAGTTCTTC.

The gene calls are TRBV5-1 and TRBJ2-1; 12 nucleotides match TRBD2. Germline V gene sequence: CDR1 SGHRS, CDR2 YFSETQ. CDR3 size: 16 residues. The J segment lost 8 bases and the V segment lost 0 bases, leaving 6 bases of the junction unmatched. DNA of the CDR3: TGCGCCAGCAGCTTGGACTCTAGCGGGAGGGAGGATGAGCAGTTCTTC. As protein: CASSLDSSGREDEQFF.

At least ten counts were recorded for this clone. The chain recombines TRBV27 with TRBJ1-2, with D possibly matching TRBD1 (5 bases). Trimming removed 4 bases at V and 8 bases at J, with 11 bases between. The CDR3 spans 12 residues. Germline V gives CDR1 MNHEY, CDR2 SMNVEV (reference sequence). CDR3 residues: CASSSLWDGYTF. The CDR3 region has the DNA TGTGCCAGCAGTTCCCTTTGGGACGGCTACACCTTC.

This clone has just a few counts. The chain uses TRBV19 and TRBJ2-1; 11 bases align to TRBD2. This CDR3 spans 15 amino acids. Germline CDR1 is LNHDA and CDR2 is SQIVND (reference sequence). The V and J ends lost 8 bases and 1 base, in that order; junction bases with no gene match: 4. CDR3 residues: CASFGTSGSYNEQFF. CDR3 sequence (DNA): TGTGCCAGTTTCGGGACTAGCGGTTCCTACAATGAGCAGTTCTTC.

V gene TRBV11-2 combines with J gene TRBJ2-7, with D possibly TRBD2 on 6 matching bases. Between the trimmed V and J ends, which lost 5 bases and 0 bases, there was a span of 14 bases. Germline CDR1 reads SGHAT; CDR2 reads FQNNGV. This CDR3 contains 15 residues. CDR3 sequence reads: CASSPGTLPSYEQYF. CDR3 coding DNA: TGTGCCAGCAGCCCTGGGACTCTTCCCTCCTACGAGCAGTACTTC.

Turning to this clone: A much larger clone differs from this one at a single base, so this may be a read error. The J gene is TRBJ2-1, the V gene TRBV10-3; D gene uncertain. This CDR3 comprises 11 residues. Germline CDR1 is ENHRY and CDR2 is SYGVKD. V lost 2 bases to trimming and J lost 7 bases, with 3 bases between them. CDR3 in DNA: TGTGCCATCAGTGAGGGGAATGAGCAGTTCTTC. It specifies CAISEGNEQFF.

The chain joins TRBV16 to TRBJ2-1; weak D call: TRBD2 (6 bases). CDR3 length: 11 amino acids. CDR1 is KGHSY and CDR2 is FQNENV in the germline V gene. V was pared by 4 bases and J by 10 bases, with 8 bases between. The CDR3 DNA is TGTGCCAGCAGCCTCCGGGAGGAGCAGTTCTTC. Protein sequence: CASSLREEQFF.

The chain uses TRBV29-1 and TRBJ2-7, with 9 bases that match TRBD2. V lost 7 bases to trimming and J lost 7 bases; unmatched junction nucleotides: 8. Germline V gene lookup returns CDR1 SQVTM and CDR2 ANQGSEA. The CDR3 is 12 residues long. The CDR3 reads CSAAGGLREQYF. The DNA of the CDR3 is TGCAGCGCCGCGGGGGGGTTGAGGGAGCAGTACTTC.

The chain couples TRBV7-8 to TRBJ2-7; TRBD2 is a possible D gene (6 bases). With 8 bases removed from V and 0 bases from J, the gap between germline ends came to 14 bases. The germline CDR1 and CDR2 sequences are SGHVS and FQNEAQ. The CDR3 has 14 residues. The CDR3 bases are TGTGCCAGCTTACGGGACTCCAACTCCTACGAGCAGTACTTC. This codes for CASLRDSNSYEQYF.

Remarks on this clone: A much larger clone is a single base away; this may be a read error. The same CDR3 arises from other DNA sequences in this sample as well. V is TRBV6-1 and J is TRBJ1-1; TRBD1 aligns across 7 bases. This CDR3 is built from 13 residues. The germline CDR1 and CDR2 sequences are MNHNS and SASEGT. V trimming: 6 bases; J trimming: 1 base; junction bases outside the gene matches: 2. The chain's CDR3 is CASRRQGNTEAFF. CDR3 nucleotides: TGTGCCAGCAGAAGACAGGGGAACACTGAAGCTTTCTTT.

This clone was counted ten times or more. V and J are TRBV7-9 and TRBJ2-3; 7 bases fit TRBD1. V shed 5 bases, J shed 10 bases, and the junction held 9 bases outside the gene matches. This CDR3 is built from 13 residues. Germline CDR1 is SEHNR and CDR2 is FQNEAQ (reference sequence). CDR3: CASSTHGDSPQYF. The CDR3 DNA reads as TGTGCCAGCAGCACCCACGGGGACAGCCCGCAGTATTTT.

This clone occurred a few times. The chain couples TRBV5-4 to TRBJ2-1, with 12 nucleotides matching TRBD2. With 0 bases clipped from V and 9 bases from J, the junction kept 4 bases outside the gene matches. Germline V lookup: CDR1 SGHNT, CDR2 YYREEE (reference sequence). This CDR3 spans 15 amino acids. CDR3 region: CASSLVTSGSGEQFF. The DNA of the CDR3 is TGTGCCAGCAGCTTGGTGACTAGCGGGAGTGGTGAGCAGTTCTTC. The full variable domain, its missing parts supplied by reference TRBV5-4 and TRBJ2-1, is ETGVTQSPTHLIKTRGQQVTLRCSSQSGHNTVSWYQQALGQGPQFIFQYYREEENGRGNFPPRFSGLQFPNYSSELNVNALELDDSALYLCASSLVTSGSGEQFFGPGTRLTVL.

The chain recombines TRBV29-1 with TRBJ2-7; 9 bases map to TRBD1. The length of the CDR3 is 12 residues. Germline loops: CDR1 SQVTM, CDR2 ANQGSEA. With 4 bases clipped from V and 7 bases from J, the junction kept 5 bases outside the gene matches. The CDR3 protein is CSVGDRAKEQYF. The CDR3 nucleotides read TGCAGCGTTGGGGACAGGGCTAAAGAGCAGTACTTC.

A few counts support this clone. The chain is built from TRBV7-9 and TRBJ2-3; D remains unclear. The V end lost 1 base, the J end lost 6 bases, and 11 bases lay between the germline ends. Germline V gene sequence: CDR1 SEHNR, CDR2 FQNEAQ (reference sequence). This CDR3 region has 14 residues. CDR3 DNA: TGTGCCAGCAGCTTAGACAGCCTAATGGATACGCAGTATTTT. It specifies CASSLDSLMDTQYF.

V gene TRBV5-1 combines with J gene TRBJ2-7, with unresolved D. Trimming took off 1 base at V and 3 bases at J, with 8 bases between the two ends. CDR3 length equals 13 residues. Germline V lookup: CDR1 SGHRS, CDR2 YFSETQ. CDR3 bases: TGCGCCAGCAGCTTGCTTCCAGGCTACGAGCAGTACTTC. This gives the protein CASSLLPGYEQYF.

The rearrangement joins TRBV6-5 to TRBJ2-7; the D gene could be TRBD1 or TRBD2 (5 bases each). Germline V gives CDR1 MNHEY, CDR2 SVGAGI. Trimming left V 6 bases short and J 8 bases short, with 20 bases between. This CDR3 contains 14 residues. The CDR3, as DNA: TGTGCCAGCAGCCAGGACGGGACCCACTTAAAGCAGTACTTC. This encodes CASSQDGTHLKQYF.

V and J are TRBV4-2 and TRBJ2-6; D is undetermined. Trimming shortened V by 6 bases and J by 0 bases, and 9 bases separated the two germline ends. CDR3 size: 15 residues. Germline-derived CDR1 and CDR2 are LGHNA and YNFKEQ. This CDR3 reads CASSRADSGANVLTF. CDR3 in DNA: TGTGCCAGCAGTCGGGCCGACTCTGGGGCCAACGTCCTGACTTTC.

This clone was found a few times. The CDR3 bases are TGTGCCAGTTATGGTCGCTATGGCTACACCTTC. Translated: CASYGRYGYTF. The V and J genes are TRBV19 and TRBJ1-2; D not certain. CDR3 length: 11 amino acids. CDR1 and CDR2 from the germline V gene are LNHDA and SQIVND (reference sequence). V gave up 8 bases and J gave up 4 bases, with 8 bases separating them.

The V call is TRBV5-4, the J call TRBJ2-5, with 9 bases fitting TRBD1. This CDR3 has 16 amino acids. The germline V gene encodes CDR1 SGHNT and CDR2 YYREEE (reference sequence). Losses at the gene ends were 4 bases for V and 4 bases for J; bases not matched to a gene: 11. The CDR3 here is CASSPAGTGKLETQYF. The CDR3 DNA sequence: TGTGCCAGCAGCCCTGCCGGGACAGGGAAGCTAGAGACCCAGTACTTC.

This clone has only a few counts. The chain uses TRBV5-1 and TRBJ2-1, with 11 positions matching TRBD2. Germline V lookup: CDR1 SGHRS, CDR2 YFSETQ. CDR3 size: 14 residues. Germline trimming cut 0 bases from V and 7 bases from J; bases unmatched to any gene: 0. CDR3 region: CASSLVAGGNEQFF. The CDR3 bases are TGCGCCAGCAGCTTGGTAGCGGGAGGGAATGAGCAGTTCTTC.

The chain recombines TRBV6-5 with TRBJ2-7; D gene uncertain. Germline V gene data show CDR1 as MNHEY and CDR2 as SVGAGI. The ends were cut back, 0 bases at V and 2 bases at J, with 8 bases in the middle. The CDR3 is 14 residues long. This chain's CDR3 is CASSYSVVTYEQYF. The CDR3 DNA is TGTGCCAGCAGTTACTCCGTAGTAACCTACGAGCAGTACTTC.

This clone was seen at least ten times. The chain carries TRBV15 and TRBJ2-4, with TRBD1 matching 7 bases. The CDR3 runs 14 residues. CDR1 is LNHNV, CDR2 YYDKDF, per germline (reference sequence). V lost 4 bases and J lost 8; bases outside the gene matches: 8. The CDR3 loop reads CATSKDRVAHIQYF. Here the CDR3 DNA reads TGTGCCACCAGCAAAGACAGGGTCGCGCACATTCAGTACTTC.

This rearrangement joins TRBV29-1 to TRBJ2-5; D unresolved. V lost 4 bases, J lost 1 base, and 7 bases lay in between. CDR3 size: 12 residues. CDR1 is SQVTM and CDR2 is ANQGSEA in the germline V gene. CDR3 loop: CSVGKTQETQYF. The CDR3 region has the DNA TGCAGCGTTGGAAAGACCCAAGAGACCCAGTACTTC.